The present T cell receptor beta chain was sequenced within a study of OX40 agonist ivuxolimab in advanced cancers. Across the study: Prior anti-PD-1, anti-PD-L1 or anti-CTLA-4 therapy did not bar entry, and about 38% had some. Partial responses were achieved by three patients, one with hepatocellular carcinoma and two with cutaneous melanoma.

General study findings and limits: Clonal expansion among partial responders at 0.1-3.0 mg/kg ranked near the lowest.

This table comes from immunoSEQ multiplex PCR, and its TCRdb copy is limited to in-frame clones, with some not included. The sample yields 60,000 to 100,000 clones, about 90% seen once. The CDR3 extends over 16 amino acids. The trim removed 0 bases at V and 2 bases at J, leaving 6 bases unmatched. CDR1 and CDR2 (germline): SGDLS, YYNGEE. This clone was counted once. The antigen is undetermined. The sequence was collected from an adult with an advanced solid tumor such as melanoma, head and neck, liver or kidney cancer. Sequencing was performed on CD4+ or CD8+ T cells sorted from blood, taken in a trial of the OX40 agonist ivuxolimab. This chain joins TRBV9 and TRBJ2-3; 7 bases are shared with TRBD2. For the CDR3, the DNA is TGTGCCAGCAGCGTAGGACTAGCATCCTACACAGATACGCAGTATTTT. Protein sequence: CASSVGLASYTDTQYF. The whole variable domain, filled in from reference TRBV9 and TRBJ2-3, reads DSGVTQTPKHLITATGQRVTLRCSPRSGDLSVYWYQQSLDQGLQFLIQYYNGEERAKGNILERFSAQQFPDLHSELNLSSLELGDSALYFCASSVGLASYTDTQYFGPGTRLTVL.